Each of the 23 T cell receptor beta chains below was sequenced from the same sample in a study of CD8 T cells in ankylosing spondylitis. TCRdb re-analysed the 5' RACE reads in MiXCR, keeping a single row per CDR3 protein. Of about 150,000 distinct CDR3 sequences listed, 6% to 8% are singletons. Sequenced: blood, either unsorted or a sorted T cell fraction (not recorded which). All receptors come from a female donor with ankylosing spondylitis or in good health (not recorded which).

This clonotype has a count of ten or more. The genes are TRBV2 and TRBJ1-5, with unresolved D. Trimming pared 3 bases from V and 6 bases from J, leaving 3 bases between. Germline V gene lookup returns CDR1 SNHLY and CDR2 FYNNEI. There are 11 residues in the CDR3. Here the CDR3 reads CASSDSQPQHF. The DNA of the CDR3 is TGTGCCAGCAGTGATAGTCAGCCCCAGCATTTT.

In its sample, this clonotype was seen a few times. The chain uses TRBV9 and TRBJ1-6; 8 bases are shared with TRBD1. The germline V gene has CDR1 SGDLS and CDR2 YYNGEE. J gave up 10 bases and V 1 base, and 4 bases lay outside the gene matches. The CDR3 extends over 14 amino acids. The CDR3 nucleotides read TGTGCCAGCAGCGTACTGGACAGGGAATCACCCCTCCACTTT. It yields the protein CASSVLDRESPLHF. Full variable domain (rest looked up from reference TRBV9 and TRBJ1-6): DSGVTQTPKHLITATGQRVTLRCSPRSGDLSVYWYQQSLDQGLQFLIQYYNGEERAKGNILERFSAQQFPDLHSELNLSSLELGDSALYFCASSVLDRESPLHFGNGTRLTVT.

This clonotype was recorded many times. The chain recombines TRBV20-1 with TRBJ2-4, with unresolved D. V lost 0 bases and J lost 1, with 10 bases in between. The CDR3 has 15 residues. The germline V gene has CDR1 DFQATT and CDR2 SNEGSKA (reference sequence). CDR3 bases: TGCAGTGCTAGAGATCCGGGCAGGGCCAAAAACATTCAGTACTTC. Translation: CSARDPGRAKNIQYF.

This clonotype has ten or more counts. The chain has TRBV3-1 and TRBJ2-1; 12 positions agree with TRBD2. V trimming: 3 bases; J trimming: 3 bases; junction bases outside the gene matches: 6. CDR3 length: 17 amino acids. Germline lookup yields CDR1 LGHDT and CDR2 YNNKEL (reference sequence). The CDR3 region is CASSQYSGLAGYNEQFF. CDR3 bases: TGTGCCAGCAGCCAGTATTCGGGACTAGCGGGCTACAATGAGCAGTTCTTC.

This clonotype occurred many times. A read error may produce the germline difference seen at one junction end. The CDR3 DNA reads as TGTGCTAGCAGCTTTCCAGGCCAAGAGACCCAGTACTTC. This translates into CASSFPGQETQYF. The rearrangement links TRBV7-7 to TRBJ2-5, with no clear D. CDR1 SSHAT and CDR2 FNYEAQ come from the germline V gene (reference sequence). The CDR3 extends over 13 amino acids.

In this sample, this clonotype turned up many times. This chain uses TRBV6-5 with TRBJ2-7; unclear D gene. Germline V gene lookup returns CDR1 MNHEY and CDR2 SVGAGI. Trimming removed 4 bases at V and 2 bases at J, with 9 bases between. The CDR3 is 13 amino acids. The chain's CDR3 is CASSSGVAYEQYF. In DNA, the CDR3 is TGTGCCAGCAGTTCGGGTGTGGCCTACGAGCAGTACTTC.

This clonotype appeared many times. CDR3 DNA: TGTGCCAGCAGTTTATCTGGACTAGCGGGCCCCCCAGAGACCCAGTACTTC. Translating gives CASSLSGLAGPPETQYF. This chain joins TRBV27 and TRBJ2-5; 11 bases line up with TRBD2. Germline V gene lookup returns CDR1 MNHEY and CDR2 SMNVEV (reference sequence). The CDR3 spans 17 residues. V was clipped by 0 bases and J by 4 bases; unmatched bases: 7.

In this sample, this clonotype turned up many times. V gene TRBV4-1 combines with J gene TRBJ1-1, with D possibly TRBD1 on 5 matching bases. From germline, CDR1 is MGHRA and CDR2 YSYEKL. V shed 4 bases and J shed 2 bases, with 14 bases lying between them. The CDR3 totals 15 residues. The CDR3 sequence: CASSLPGQHNTEAFF. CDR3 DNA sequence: TGCGCCAGCAGCCTCCCGGGGCAGCATAACACTGAAGCTTTCTTT.

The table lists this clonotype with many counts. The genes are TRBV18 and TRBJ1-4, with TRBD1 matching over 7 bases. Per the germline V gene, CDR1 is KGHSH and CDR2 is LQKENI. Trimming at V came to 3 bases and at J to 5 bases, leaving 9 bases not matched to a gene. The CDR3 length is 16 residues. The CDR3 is CASSPLPGTANEKLFF. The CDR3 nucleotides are TGTGCCAGCTCACCTCTGCCCGGGACAGCCAATGAAAAACTGTTTTTT.

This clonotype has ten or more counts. The CDR3 protein is CATSPDRGNQPQHF. The CDR3 DNA sequence: TGTGCCACCAGTCCGGACAGGGGCAATCAGCCCCAGCATTTT. This chain links TRBV24-1 with TRBJ1-5; TRBD1 aligns across 8 bases. The germline V gene has CDR1 KGHDR and CDR2 SFDVKD. CDR3 length: 14 amino acids. With V trimmed by 6 bases and J by 2 bases, 2 bases remained unmatched.

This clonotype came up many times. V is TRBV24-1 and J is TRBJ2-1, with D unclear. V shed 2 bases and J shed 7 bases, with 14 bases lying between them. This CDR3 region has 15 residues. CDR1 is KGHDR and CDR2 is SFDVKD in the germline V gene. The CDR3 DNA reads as TGTGCCACCAGTGATTCCGTCAAGGGTGGGAATGAGCAGTTCTTC. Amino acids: CATSDSVKGGNEQFF.

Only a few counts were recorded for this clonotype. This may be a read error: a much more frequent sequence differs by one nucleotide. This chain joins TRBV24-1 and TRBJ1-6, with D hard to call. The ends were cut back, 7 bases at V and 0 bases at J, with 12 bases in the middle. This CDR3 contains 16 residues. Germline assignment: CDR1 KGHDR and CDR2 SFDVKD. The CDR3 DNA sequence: TGTGCCACCAGATGTCCAGATGCCTCCTATAATTCACCCCTCCACTTT. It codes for CATRCPDASYNSPLHF.

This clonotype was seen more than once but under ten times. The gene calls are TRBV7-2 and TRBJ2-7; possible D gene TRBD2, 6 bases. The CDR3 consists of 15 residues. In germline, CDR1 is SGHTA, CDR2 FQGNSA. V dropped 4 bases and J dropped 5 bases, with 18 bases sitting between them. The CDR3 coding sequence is TGTGCCAGCAGCTCGTCCGGGGGAGGTTTACACGAGCAGTACTTC. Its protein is CASSSSGGGLHEQYF.

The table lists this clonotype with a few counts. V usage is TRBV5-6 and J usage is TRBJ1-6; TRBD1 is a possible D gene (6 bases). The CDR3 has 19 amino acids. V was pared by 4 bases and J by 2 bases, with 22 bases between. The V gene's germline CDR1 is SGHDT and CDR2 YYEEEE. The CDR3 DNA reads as TGTGCCAGCAGCCCTCGTAGGGGGGACCTGCGAACCTATAATTCACCCCTCCACTTT. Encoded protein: CASSPRRGDLRTYNSPLHF.

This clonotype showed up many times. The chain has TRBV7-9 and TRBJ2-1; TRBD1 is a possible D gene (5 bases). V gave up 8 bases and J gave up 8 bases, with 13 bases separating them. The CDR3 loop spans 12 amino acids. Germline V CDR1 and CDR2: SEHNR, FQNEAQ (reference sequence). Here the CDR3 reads CASGEGADEQFF. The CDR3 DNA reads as TGTGCCAGCGGGGAAGGGGCCGATGAGCAGTTCTTC.

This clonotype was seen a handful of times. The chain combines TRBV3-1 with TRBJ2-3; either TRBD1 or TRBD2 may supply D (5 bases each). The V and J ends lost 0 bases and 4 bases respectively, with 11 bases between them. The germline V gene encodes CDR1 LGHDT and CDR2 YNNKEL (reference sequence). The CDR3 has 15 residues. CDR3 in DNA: TGTGCCAGCAGCCAAGATGGGGACCGCGCAGATACGCAGTATTTT. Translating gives CASSQDGDRADTQYF.

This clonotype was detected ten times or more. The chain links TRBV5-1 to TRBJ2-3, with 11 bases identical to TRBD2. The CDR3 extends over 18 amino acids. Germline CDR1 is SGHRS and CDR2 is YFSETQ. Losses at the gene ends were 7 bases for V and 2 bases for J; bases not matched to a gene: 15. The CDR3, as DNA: TGCGCCAGCGGAACCGGGACTAGCGGCTCTAAGAACACAGATACGCAGTATTTT. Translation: CASGTGTSGSKNTDTQYF. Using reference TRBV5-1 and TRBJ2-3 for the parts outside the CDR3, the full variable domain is KAGVTQTPRYLIKTRGQQVTLSCSPISGHRSVSWYQQTPGQGLQFLFEYFSETQRNKGNFPGRFSGRQFSNSRSEMNVSTLELGDSALYLCASGTGTSGSKNTDTQYFGPGTRLTVL.

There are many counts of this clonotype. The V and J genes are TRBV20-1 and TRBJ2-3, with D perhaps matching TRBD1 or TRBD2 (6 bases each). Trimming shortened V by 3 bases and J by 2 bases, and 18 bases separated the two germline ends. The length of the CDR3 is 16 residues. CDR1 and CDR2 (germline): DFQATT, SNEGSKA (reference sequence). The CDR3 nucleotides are TGCAGTGCTAGTTTTGAAGGGGGGCCTTACACAGATACGCAGTATTTT. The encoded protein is CSASFEGGPYTDTQYF.

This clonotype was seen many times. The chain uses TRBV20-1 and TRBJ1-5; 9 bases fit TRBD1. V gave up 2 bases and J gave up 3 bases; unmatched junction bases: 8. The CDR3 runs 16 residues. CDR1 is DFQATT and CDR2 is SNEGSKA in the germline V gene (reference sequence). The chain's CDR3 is CSARLPGQGLNQPQHF. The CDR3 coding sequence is TGCAGTGCTAGACTACCGGGACAGGGCCTCAATCAGCCCCAGCATTTT.

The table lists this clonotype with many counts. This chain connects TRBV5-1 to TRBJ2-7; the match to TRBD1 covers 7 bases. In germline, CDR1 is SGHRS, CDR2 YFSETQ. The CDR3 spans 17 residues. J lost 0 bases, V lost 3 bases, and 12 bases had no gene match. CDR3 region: CASSSTPQGDLSYEQYF. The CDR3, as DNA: TGCGCCAGCAGCTCTACCCCCCAGGGGGACCTCTCCTACGAGCAGTACTTC.

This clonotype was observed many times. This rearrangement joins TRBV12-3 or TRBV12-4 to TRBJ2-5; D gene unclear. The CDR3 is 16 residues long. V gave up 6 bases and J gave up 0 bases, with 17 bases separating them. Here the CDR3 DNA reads TGTGCCAGCAGCGCCTCGGGTGGAACAGACCAAGAGACCCAGTACTTC. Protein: CASSASGGTDQETQYF.

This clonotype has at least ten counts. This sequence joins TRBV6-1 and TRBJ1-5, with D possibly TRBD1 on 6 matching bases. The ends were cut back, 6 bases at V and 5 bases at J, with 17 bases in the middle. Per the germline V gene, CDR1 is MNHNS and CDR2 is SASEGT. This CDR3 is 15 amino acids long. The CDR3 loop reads CASRVLQGIDQPQHF. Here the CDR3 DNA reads TGTGCCAGCAGGGTACTGCAGGGGATCGATCAGCCCCAGCATTTT.

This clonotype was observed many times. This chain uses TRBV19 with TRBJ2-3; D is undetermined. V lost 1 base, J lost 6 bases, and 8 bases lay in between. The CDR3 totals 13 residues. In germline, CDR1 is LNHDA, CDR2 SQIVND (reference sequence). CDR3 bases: TGTGCCAGTAGTATAGCGCTGGTGGATACGCAGTATTTT. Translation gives CASSIALVDTQYF.